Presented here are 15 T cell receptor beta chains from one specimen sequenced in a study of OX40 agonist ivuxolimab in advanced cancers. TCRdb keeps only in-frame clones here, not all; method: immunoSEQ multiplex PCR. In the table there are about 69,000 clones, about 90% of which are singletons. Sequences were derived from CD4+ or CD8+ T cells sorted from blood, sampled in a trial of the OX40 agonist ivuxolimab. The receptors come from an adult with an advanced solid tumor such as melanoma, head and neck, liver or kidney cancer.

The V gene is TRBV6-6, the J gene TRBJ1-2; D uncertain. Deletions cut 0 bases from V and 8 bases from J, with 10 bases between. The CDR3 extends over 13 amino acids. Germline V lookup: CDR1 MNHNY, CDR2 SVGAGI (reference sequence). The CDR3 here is CASSYSTIGGYTF. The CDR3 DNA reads TGTGCCAGCAGTTACTCGACCATCGGCGGCTACACCTTC.

The CDR3 nucleotides read TGCGCCAGCAGCCGGGGACCGGACAGCTTATACGAGCAGTACTTC. Its translation: CASSRGPDSLYEQYF. The chain couples TRBV4-1 to TRBJ2-5, with D maybe TRBD1 (6 bases). The J call is doubtful: the DNA matches TRBJ2-7 better. CDR3 length: 15 residues. The germline gives CDR1 MGHRA, CDR2 YSYEKL.

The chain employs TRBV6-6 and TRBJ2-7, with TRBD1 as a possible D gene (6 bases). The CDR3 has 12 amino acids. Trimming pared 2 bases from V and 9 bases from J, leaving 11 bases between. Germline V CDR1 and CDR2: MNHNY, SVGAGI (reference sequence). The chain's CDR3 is CASSYAGAGQYF. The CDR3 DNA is TGTGCCAGCAGTTACGCAGGGGCCGGGCAGTACTTC.

The CDR3 DNA sequence: TGCGCCAGCAGCCAGCTAGCGGGAGACTCGTACGAGCAGTACTTC. Translating it yields CASSQLAGDSYEQYF. V gene TRBV4-1 combines with J gene TRBJ2-7; 10 bases map to TRBD2. CDR3 size: 15 residues. Germline V gene sequence: CDR1 MGHRA, CDR2 YSYEKL. Losses at the gene ends were 3 bases for V and 4 bases for J; bases not matched to a gene: 6.

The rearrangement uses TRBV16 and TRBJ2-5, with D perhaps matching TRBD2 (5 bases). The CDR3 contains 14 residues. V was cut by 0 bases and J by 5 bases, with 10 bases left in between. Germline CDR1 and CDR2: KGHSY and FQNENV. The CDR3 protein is CASSQSQTIETQYF. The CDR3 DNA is TGTGCCAGCAGCCAATCCCAGACTATCGAGACCCAGTACTTC.

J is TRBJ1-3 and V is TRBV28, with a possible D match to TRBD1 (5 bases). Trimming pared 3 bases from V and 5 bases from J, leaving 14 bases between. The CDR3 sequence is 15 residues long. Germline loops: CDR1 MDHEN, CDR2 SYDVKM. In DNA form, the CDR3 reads TGTGCCAGCAGTTTGGGACTCACCGGGCGAAACACCATATATTTT. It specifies CASSLGLTGRNTIYF.

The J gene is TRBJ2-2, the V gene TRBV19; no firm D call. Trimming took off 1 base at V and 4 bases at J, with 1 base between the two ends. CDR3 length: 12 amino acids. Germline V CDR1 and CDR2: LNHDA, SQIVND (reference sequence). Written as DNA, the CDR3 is TGTGCCAGTAGTATAGGCACCGGGGAGCTGTTTTTT. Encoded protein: CASSIGTGELFF.

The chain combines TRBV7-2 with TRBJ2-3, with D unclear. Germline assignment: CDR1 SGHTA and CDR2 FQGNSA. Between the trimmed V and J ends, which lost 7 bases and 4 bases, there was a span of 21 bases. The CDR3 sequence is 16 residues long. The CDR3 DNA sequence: TGTGCCAGCACCCTCGCCGGCCCGGCACGAGCAGATACGCAGTATTTT. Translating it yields CASTLAGPARADTQYF.

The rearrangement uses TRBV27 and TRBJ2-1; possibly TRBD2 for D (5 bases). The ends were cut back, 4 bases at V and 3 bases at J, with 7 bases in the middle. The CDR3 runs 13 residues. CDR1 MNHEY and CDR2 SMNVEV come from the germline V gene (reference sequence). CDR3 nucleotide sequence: TGTGCCAGCAGTTCGGGGTTCTACAATGAGCAGTTCTTC. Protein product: CASSSGFYNEQFF.

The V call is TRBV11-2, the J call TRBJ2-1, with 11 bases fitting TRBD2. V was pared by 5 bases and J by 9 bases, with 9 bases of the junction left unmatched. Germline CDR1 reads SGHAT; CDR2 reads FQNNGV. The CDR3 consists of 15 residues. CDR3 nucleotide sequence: TGTGCCAGCAGCCCCGAACTAGCGGGAGAGCGTGAGCAGTTCTTC. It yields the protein CASSPELAGEREQFF.

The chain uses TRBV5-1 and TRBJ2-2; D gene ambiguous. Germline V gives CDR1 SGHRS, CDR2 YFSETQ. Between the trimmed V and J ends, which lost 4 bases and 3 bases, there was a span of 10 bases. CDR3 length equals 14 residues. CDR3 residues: CASSTWTDTGELFF. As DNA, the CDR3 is TGCGCCAGCAGCACCTGGACCGACACCGGGGAGCTGTTTTTT.

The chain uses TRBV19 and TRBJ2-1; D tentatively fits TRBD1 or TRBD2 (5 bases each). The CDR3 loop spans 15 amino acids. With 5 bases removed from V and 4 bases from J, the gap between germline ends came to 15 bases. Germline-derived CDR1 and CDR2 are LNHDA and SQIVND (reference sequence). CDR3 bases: TGTGCCAGTAGTGTGGGGGACGCCCGTTACAATGAGCAGTTCTTC. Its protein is CASSVGDARYNEQFF.

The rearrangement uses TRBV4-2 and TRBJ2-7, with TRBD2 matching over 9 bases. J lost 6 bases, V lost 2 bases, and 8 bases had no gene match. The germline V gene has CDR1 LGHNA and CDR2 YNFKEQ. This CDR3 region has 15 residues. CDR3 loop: CASSQLAGTAGEQYF. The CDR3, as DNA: TGTGCCAGCAGCCAACTAGCGGGAACAGCAGGCGAGCAGTACTTC.

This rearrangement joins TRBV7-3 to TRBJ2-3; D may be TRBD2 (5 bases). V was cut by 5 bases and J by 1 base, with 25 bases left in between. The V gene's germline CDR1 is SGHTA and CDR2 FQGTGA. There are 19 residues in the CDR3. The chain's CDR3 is CASSPRPSVWGEGTDTQYF. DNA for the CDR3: TGTGCCAGCAGCCCACGGCCCTCTGTTTGGGGAGAGGGCACAGATACGCAGTATTTT. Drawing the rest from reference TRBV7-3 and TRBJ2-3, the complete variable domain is GAGVSQTPSNKVTEKGKYVELRCDPISGHTALYWYRQSLGQGPEFLIYFQGTGAADDSGLPNDRFFAVRPEGSVSTLKIQRTERGDSAVYLCASSPRPSVWGEGTDTQYFGPGTRLTVL.

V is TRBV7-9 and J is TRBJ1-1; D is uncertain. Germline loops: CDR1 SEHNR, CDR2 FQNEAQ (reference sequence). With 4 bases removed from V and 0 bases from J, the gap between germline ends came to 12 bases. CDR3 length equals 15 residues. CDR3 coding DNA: TGTGCCAGCAGCTCTCCGGGCAGCGTGAACACTGAAGCTTTCTTT. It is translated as CASSSPGSVNTEAFF. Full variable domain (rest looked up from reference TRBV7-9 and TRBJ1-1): DTGVSQNPRHKITKRGQNVTFRCDPISEHNRLYWYRQTLGQGPEFLTYFQNEAQLEKSRLLSDRFSAERPKGSFSTLEIQRTEQGDSAMYLCASSSPGSVNTEAFFGQGTRLTVV.